A single sample gave rise to the 12 T cell receptor beta chains below, sequenced in a study of response to subunit inactivated influenza vaccine. TCRdb reanalysed the RT-PCR reads using MiXCR and keeps one entry per CDR3 protein. The data contain 650,000 to 800,000 distinct CDR3 sequences, approximately 17% of them singletons. The source material was PBMCs from blood, sampled around 5 days after vaccination. The source is a man aged 50 or older who received an inactivated influenza vaccine.

The V gene is TRBV10-3, the J gene TRBJ1-2, with TRBD1 identical over 7 bases. J was trimmed by 4 bases and V by 0 bases; bases with no gene match: 5. The CDR3 length is 15 residues. CDR1 is ENHRY, CDR2 SYGVKD, per germline. CDR3: CAISESGGAGYGYTF. The CDR3 coding sequence is TGTGCCATCAGTGAGTCAGGGGGCGCTGGCTATGGCTACACCTTC.

This clonotype was picked up a small number of times. V usage is TRBV20-1 and J usage is TRBJ2-7; D possibly corresponds to TRBD1 (6 bases). CDR1 is DFQATT and CDR2 is SNEGSKA in the germline V gene (reference sequence). The CDR3 runs 13 residues. V dropped 1 base and J dropped 4 bases, with 11 bases sitting between them. The CDR3 region is CSARAGARYEQYF. CDR3 nucleotide sequence: TGCAGTGCTAGAGCAGGGGCGCGGTACGAGCAGTACTTC.

The genes are TRBV7-7 and TRBJ1-4, with D maybe TRBD1 (5 bases). Looked up from germline, CDR1 is SSHAT and CDR2 is FNYEAQ (reference sequence). This CDR3 has 19 amino acids. With 5 bases removed from V and 0 bases from J, the gap between germline ends came to 22 bases. CDR3 DNA: TGTGCCAGCAGCACCCCCCGGGGGAAGGATTATTCAACTAATGAAAAACTGTTTTTT. Amino acid sequence: CASSTPRGKDYSTNEKLFF.

This clonotype was seen many times. The DNA for the CDR3 is TGTGCCAGCAGTTACACGACAGGGCTTTGGTACTTC. This gives the protein CASSYTTGLWYF. This rearrangement joins TRBV6-6 to TRBJ2-4; 7 nucleotides align to TRBD1. This CDR3 has 12 residues. Germline trimming cut 2 bases from V and 15 bases from J; bases unmatched to any gene: 7. Germline CDR1 and CDR2: MNHNY and SVGAGI (reference sequence).

Only a few counts were recorded for this clonotype. CDR3 in DNA: TGTGCCAGCAGCGTTAGAGACTTGAACACCGGGGAGCTGTTTTTT. It translates to CASSVRDLNTGELFF. V gene TRBV9 combines with J gene TRBJ2-2; D not resolved. Germline loops: CDR1 SGDLS, CDR2 YYNGEE. The V and J ends lost 2 bases and 1 base respectively, with 9 bases between them. The CDR3 sequence is 15 residues long.

This clonotype was seen ten or more times. The chain carries TRBV12-3 or TRBV12-4 and TRBJ2-7; 13 bases align to TRBD2. This CDR3 has 13 amino acids. The V segment lost 8 bases and the J segment 3 bases; nucleotides outside the gene matches: 1. The CDR3 nucleotides read TGTGCCAGCGGGACTAGCGGGAACTACGAGCAGTACTTC. This encodes CASGTSGNYEQYF.

V gene TRBV7-2 combines with J gene TRBJ2-3; D is unclear. This CDR3 is 13 amino acids long. Germline V gives CDR1 SGHTA, CDR2 FQGNSA. V lost 5 bases to trimming and J lost 2 bases, with 8 bases between them. The CDR3 loop is CASSPKPTDTQYF. CDR3 DNA sequence: TGTGCCAGCAGCCCAAAACCCACAGATACGCAGTATTTT.

This clonotype came up a few times. V usage is TRBV7-2 and J usage is TRBJ2-7; D gene unclear. The CDR3 runs to 14 residues. V was trimmed by 4 bases and J by 0 bases, leaving 10 bases between them. Germline V lookup: CDR1 SGHTA, CDR2 FQGNSA. The CDR3: CASSSDPGSYEQYF. In DNA, the CDR3 is TGTGCCAGCAGCTCGGACCCCGGCTCCTACGAGCAGTACTTC.

The chain combines TRBV6-1 with TRBJ2-7; tentative D call: TRBD2 (11 bases). V was clipped by 5 bases and J by 2 bases, with 22 bases between them. Germline V lookup: CDR1 MNHNS, CDR2 SASEGT. The CDR3 has 17 amino acids. The CDR3 reads CASSTGQGTSGPYEQYF. The CDR3 DNA is TGTGCCAGCAGTACGGGACAGGGGACTAGCGGACCCTACGAGCAGTACTTC.

The chain employs TRBV2 and TRBJ2-7, with TRBD2 as a possible D gene (6 bases). This CDR3 has 15 amino acids. Per germline, CDR1 SNHLY and CDR2 FYNNEI. V lost 1 base to trimming and J lost 3 bases, with 13 bases between them. CDR3 DNA sequence: TGTGCCAGCAGTGAAGGATTAGTGCGGGGCTACGAGCAGTACTTC. Its protein is CASSEGLVRGYEQYF.

The chain recombines TRBV5-4 with TRBJ2-1; 7 bases are a match to TRBD1. Trimming cost V 4 bases and J 8 bases; bases outside gene matches: 15. The CDR3 has 16 amino acids. Germline V gene sequence: CDR1 SGHNT, CDR2 YYREEE (reference sequence). In nucleotides, the CDR3 is TGTGCCAGCAGCGGGACCGGACAGGCCAGAAGAGATGAGCAGTTCTTC. Residues: CASSGTGQARRDEQFF.

In this sample, this clonotype turned up a few times. This rearrangement joins TRBV12-3 or TRBV12-4 to TRBJ2-5; 8 nucleotides align to TRBD2. The CDR3 spans 13 residues. J was trimmed by 3 bases and V by 7 bases; bases with no gene match: 4. This CDR3 reads CASTTGGKETQYF. In nucleotides, the CDR3 is TGTGCCAGCACCACGGGAGGGAAAGAGACCCAGTACTTC.